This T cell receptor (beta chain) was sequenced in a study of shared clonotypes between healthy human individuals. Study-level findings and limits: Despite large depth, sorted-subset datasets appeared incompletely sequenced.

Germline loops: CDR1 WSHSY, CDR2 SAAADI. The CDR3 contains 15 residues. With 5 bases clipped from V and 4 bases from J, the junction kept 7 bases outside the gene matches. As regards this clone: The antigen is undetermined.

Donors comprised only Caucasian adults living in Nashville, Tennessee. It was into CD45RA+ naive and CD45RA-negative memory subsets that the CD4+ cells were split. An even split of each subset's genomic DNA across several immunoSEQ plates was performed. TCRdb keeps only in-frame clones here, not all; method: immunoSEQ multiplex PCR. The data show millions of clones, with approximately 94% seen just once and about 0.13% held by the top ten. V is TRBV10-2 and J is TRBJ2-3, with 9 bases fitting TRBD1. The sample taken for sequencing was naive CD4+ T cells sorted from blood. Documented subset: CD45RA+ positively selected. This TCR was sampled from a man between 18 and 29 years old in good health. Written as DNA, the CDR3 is TGCGCCAGCAGTACGGGACAGGGAAGGGCAGATACGCAGTATTTT. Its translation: CASSTGQGRADTQYF.